This T cell receptor (beta chain) was observed in a study of low-dose radiotherapy and immunotherapy resistance in tumors. Both TCRalpha and TCRbeta chains were reverse transcribed with V-gene-specific primers. A constant-region primer paired with the V-primer adapter amplified TCRs over around 18 PCR cycles. Amplifying the isolated mRNA was done by in vitro transcription. TCRdb used MiXCR to reprocess the reads, holding one entry per CDR3 protein. The table includes about 91,000 distinct CDR3 sequences, 20% to 25% detected once. Germline-derived CDR1 and CDR2 are KGHSH and LQKENI. Trimming at V came to 3 bases and at J to 5 bases, leaving 1 base not matched to a gene. CDR3 size: 12 residues. This clonotype was seen many times. The time point here: after trial treatment. Sample treatment: LDRT plus nivolumab, ipilimumab, low-dose cyclophosphamide and aspirin (RACIN trial). Every donor was treated with nivolumab, ipilimumab, aspirin, low-dose cyclophosphamide and also low-dose radiotherapy.

The chain has TRBV18 and TRBJ2-7, with 7 bases identical to TRBD2. The sequence derives from a female donor with ovarian cancer. Sequences were derived from PBMCs, sampled after low-dose radiotherapy plus immunotherapy. The CDR3 spells CASSPRENEQYF. DNA of the CDR3: TGTGCCAGCTCACCGCGGGAGAACGAGCAGTACTTC. The whole variable domain, filled in from reference TRBV18 and TRBJ2-7, reads NAGVMQNPRHLVRRRGQEARLRCSPMKGHSHVYWYRQLPEEGLKFMVYLQKENIIDESGMPKERFSAEFPKEGPSILRIQQVVRGDSAAYFCASSPRENEQYFGPGTRLTVT.